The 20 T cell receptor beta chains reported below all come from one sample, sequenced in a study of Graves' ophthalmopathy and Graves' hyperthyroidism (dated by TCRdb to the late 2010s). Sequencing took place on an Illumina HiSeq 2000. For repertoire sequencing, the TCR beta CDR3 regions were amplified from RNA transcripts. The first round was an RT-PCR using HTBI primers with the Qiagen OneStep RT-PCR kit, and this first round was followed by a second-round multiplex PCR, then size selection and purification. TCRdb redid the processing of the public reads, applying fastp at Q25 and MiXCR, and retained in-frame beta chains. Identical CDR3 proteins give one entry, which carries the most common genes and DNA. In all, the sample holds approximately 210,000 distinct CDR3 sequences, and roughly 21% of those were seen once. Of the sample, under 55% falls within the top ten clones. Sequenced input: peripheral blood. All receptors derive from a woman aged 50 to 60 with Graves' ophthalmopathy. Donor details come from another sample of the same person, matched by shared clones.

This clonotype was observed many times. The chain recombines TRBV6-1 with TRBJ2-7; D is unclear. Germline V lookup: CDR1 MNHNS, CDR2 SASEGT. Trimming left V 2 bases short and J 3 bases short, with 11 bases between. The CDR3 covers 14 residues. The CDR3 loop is CASSESLSGYEQYF. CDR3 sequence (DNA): TGTGCCAGCAGTGAAAGTCTTAGTGGCTACGAGCAGTACTTC.

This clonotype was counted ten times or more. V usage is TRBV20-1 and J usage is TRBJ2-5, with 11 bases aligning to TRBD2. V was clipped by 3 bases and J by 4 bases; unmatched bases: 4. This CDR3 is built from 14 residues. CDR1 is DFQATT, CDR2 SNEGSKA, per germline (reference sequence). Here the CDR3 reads CSASLLAGVETQYF. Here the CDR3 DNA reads TGCAGTGCTAGTCTACTAGCGGGAGTAGAGACCCAGTACTTC.

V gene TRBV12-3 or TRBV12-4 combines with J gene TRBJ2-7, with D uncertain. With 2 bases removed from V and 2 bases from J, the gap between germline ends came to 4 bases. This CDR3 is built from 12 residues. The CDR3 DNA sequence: TGTGCCAGCAGTTTAAGCGCCTACGAGCAGTACTTC. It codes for CASSLSAYEQYF.

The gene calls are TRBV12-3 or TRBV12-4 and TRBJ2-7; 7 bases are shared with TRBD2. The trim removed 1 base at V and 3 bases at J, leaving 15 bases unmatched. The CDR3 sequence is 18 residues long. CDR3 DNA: TGTGCCAGCAGTTTAGGGCGGGAGCGGGAAAAAAGGGACTACGAGCAGTACTTC. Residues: CASSLGREREKRDYEQYF.

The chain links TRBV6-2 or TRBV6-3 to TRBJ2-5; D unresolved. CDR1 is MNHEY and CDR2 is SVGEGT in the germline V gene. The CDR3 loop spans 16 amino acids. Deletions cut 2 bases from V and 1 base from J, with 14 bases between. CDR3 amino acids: CASSYGQQAPQETQYF. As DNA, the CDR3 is TGTGCCAGCAGTTACGGCCAGCAGGCTCCCCAAGAGACCCAGTACTTC.

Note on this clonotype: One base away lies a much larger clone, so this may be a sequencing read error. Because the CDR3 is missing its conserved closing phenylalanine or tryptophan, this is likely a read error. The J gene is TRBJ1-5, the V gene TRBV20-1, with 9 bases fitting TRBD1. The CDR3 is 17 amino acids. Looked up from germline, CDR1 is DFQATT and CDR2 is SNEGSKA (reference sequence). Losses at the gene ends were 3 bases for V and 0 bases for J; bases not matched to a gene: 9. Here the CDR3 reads CSASPGQGLLSNQPQHL. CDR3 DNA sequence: TGCAGTGCTAGCCCGGGACAGGGCCTACTTAGCAATCAGCCCCAGCATCTT.

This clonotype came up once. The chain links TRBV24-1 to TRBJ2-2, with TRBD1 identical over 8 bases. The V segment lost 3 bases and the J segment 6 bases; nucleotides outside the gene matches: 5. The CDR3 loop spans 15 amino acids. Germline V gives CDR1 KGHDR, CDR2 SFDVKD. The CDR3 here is CATSDPGQASGELFF. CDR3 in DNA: TGTGCCACCAGTGATCCGGGACAGGCATCCGGGGAGCTGTTTTTT.

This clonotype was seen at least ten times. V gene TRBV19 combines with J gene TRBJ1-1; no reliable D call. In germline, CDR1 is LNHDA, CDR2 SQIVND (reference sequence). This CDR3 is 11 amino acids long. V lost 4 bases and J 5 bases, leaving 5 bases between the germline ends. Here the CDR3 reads CASSSRTEAFF. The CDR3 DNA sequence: TGTGCCAGTAGTAGTCGGACTGAAGCTTTCTTT. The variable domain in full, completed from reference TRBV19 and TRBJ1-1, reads DGGITQSPKYLFRKEGQNVTLSCEQNLNHDAMYWYRQDPGQGLRLIYYSQIVNDFQKGDIAEGYSVSREKKESFPLTVTSAQKNPTAFYLCASSSRTEAFFGQGTRLTVV.

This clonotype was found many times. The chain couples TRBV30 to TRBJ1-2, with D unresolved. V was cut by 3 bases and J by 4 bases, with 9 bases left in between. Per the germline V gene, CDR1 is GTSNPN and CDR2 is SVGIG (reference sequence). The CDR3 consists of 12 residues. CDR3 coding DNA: TGTGCCTGGAGGGGTGGCACCTATGGCTACACCTTC. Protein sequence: CAWRGGTYGYTF.

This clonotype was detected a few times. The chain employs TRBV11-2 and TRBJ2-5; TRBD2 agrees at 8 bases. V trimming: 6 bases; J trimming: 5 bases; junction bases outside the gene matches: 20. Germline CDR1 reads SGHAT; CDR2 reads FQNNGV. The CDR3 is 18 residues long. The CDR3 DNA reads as TGTGCCAGCAGTTCAAGCGCGGGGAGCGGGAGAGGTGGGGAGACCCAGTACTTC. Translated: CASSSSAGSGRGGETQYF.

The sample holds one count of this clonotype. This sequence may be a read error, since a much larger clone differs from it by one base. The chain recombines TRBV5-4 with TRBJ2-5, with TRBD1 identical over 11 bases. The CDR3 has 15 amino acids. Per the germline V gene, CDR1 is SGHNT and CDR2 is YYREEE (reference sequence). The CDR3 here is CASSLTGQGGETLYF. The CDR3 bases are TGTGCCAGCAGCCTAACGGGACAGGGGGGAGAGACCCTGTACTTC.

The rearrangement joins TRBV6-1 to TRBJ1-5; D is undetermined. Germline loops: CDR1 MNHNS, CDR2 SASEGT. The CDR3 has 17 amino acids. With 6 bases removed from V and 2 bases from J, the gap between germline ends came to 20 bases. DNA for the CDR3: TGTGCCAGCAGCTCCCTGGACCGCCCGCACGGCAATCAGCCCCAGCATTTT. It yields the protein CASSSLDRPHGNQPQHF.

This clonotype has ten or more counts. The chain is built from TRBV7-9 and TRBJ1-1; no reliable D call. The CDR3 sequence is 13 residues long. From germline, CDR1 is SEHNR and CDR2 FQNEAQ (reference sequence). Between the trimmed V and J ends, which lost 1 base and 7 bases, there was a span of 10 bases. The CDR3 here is CASSLVPPVEAFF. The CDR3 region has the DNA TGTGCCAGCAGCTTAGTCCCACCCGTTGAAGCTTTCTTT. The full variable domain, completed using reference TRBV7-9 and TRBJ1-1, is DTGVSQNPRHKITKRGQNVTFRCDPISEHNRLYWYRQTLGQGPEFLTYFQNEAQLEKSRLLSDRFSAERPKGSFSTLEIQRTEQGDSAMYLCASSLVPPVEAFFGQGTRLTVV.

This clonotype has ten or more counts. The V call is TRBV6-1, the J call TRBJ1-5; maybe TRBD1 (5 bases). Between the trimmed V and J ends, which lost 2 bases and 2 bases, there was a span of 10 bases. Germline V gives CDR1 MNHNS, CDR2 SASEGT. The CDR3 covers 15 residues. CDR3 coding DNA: TGTGCCAGCAGTGAACAGGGCGGCGGCAATCAGCCCCAGCATTTT. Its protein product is CASSEQGGGNQPQHF.

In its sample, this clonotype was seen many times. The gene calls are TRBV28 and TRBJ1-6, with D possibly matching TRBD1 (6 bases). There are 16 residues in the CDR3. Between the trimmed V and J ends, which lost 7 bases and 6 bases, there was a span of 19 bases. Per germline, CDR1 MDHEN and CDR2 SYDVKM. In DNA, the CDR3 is TGTGCCAGCACTGAATCCGGGACAAACTTTAATTCACCCCTCCACTTT. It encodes CASTESGTNFNSPLHF.

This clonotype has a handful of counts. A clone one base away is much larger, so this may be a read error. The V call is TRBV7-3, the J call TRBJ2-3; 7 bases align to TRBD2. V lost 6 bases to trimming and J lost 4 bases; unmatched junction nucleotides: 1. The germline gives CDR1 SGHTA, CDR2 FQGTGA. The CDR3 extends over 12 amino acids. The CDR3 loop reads CASRGGADTQYF. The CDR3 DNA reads TGTGCCAGCAGGGGGGGGGCAGATACGCAGTATTTT.

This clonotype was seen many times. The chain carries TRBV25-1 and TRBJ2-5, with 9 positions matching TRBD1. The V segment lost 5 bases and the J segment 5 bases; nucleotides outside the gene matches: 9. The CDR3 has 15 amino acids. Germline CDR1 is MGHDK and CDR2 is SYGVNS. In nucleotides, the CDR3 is TGTGCCAGCAGTCCGAGGGACAGGGAGAGTGAGACCCAGTACTTC. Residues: CASSPRDRESETQYF.

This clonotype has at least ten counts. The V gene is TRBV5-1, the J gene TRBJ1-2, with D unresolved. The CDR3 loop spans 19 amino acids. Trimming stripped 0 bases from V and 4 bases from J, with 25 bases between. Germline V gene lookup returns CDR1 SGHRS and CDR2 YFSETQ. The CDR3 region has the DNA TGCGCCAGCAGCTTGGTCAGTTCTCGTAGCGGGCTTATATCCTATGGCTACACCTTC. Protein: CASSLVSSRSGLISYGYTF.

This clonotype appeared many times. This CDR3 is CASSFGGVHQPQHF. CDR3 nucleotide sequence: TGTGCCAGCAGTTTTGGGGGGGTTCATCAGCCCCAGCATTTT. The chain uses TRBV12-3 or TRBV12-4 and TRBJ1-5; weak D call: TRBD1 (5 bases). This CDR3 comprises 14 residues. Trimming shortened V by 3 bases and J by 5 bases, and 11 bases separated the two germline ends.

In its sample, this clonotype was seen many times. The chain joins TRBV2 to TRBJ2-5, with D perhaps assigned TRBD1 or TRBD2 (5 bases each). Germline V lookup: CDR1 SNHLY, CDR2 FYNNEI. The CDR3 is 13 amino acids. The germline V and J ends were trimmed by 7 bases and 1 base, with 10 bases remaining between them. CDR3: CASKGTIQETQYF. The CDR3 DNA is TGTGCCAGCAAGGGGACCATCCAAGAGACCCAGTACTTC.